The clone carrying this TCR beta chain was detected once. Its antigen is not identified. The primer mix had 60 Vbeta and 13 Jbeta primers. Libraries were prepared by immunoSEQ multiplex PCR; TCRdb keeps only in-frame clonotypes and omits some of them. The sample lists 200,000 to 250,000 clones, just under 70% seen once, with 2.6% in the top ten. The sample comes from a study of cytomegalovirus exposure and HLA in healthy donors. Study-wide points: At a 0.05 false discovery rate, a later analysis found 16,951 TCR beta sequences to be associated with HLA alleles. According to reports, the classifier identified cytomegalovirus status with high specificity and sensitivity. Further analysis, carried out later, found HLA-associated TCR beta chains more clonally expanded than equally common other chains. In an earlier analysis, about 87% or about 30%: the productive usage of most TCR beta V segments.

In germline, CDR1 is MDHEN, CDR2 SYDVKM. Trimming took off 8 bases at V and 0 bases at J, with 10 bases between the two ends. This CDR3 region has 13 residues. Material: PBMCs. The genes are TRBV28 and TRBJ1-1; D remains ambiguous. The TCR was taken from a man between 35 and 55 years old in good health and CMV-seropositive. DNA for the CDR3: TGTGCCAGCCTCCCGCGGATGAACACTGAAGCTTTCTTT. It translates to CASLPRMNTEAFF.